These 11 T cell receptor beta chains were all obtained from the same sample, sequenced in a study of shared clonotypes between healthy human individuals. Naive CD8 cells, CD45RO-negative and positively selected for CCR7, excluded terminally differentiated effector memory CD45RA+ cells. Assay: immunoSEQ multiplex PCR; the TCRdb copy retains only in-frame clones and omits some. The repertoire holds about 1,900,000 clones, with about 94% as singletons. The sequenced sample was naive CD8+ T cells sorted from blood. The origin of the receptors is a man younger than 30 in good health.

In this sample, this clone turned up once. This chain uses TRBV5-8 with TRBJ1-1; no definite D call. This CDR3 comprises 15 residues. The V and J ends lost 4 bases and 1 base respectively, with 14 bases between them. Germline V lookup: CDR1 SGHTS, CDR2 YDEGEE. CDR3 residues: CASSLGLIENTEAFF. In DNA form, the CDR3 reads TGTGCCAGCAGCCTTGGCCTCATCGAGAACACTGAAGCTTTCTTT.

The table lists this clone with a count of one. The chain uses TRBV10-1 and TRBJ1-5; 7 positions agree with TRBD1. CDR1 and CDR2 from the germline V gene are WNHNN and SYGVQD (reference sequence). The CDR3 runs to 16 residues. V shed 5 bases and J 4 bases; nucleotides not matched to a gene: 11. This CDR3 reads CASSPKTGHINQPQHF. CDR3 coding DNA: TGCGCCAGCAGTCCAAAGACAGGGCATATAAATCAGCCCCAGCATTTT.

V gene TRBV10-3 combines with J gene TRBJ1-1; no firm D call. This CDR3 comprises 13 residues. From germline, CDR1 is ENHRY and CDR2 SYGVKD. V gave up 6 bases and J gave up 7 bases, with 15 bases separating them. CDR3: CAISGGEDGEAFF. CDR3 DNA sequence: TGTGCCATCAGCGGTGGGGAGGACGGTGAAGCTTTCTTT.

This clone is a singleton in its sample. CDR3 bases: TGCAGCTCTTCGGGGGGGTGGGCAGATACGCAGTATTTT. Residues: CSSSGGWADTQYF. The chain has TRBV29-1 and TRBJ2-3, with TRBD2 identical over 8 bases. CDR1 and CDR2 from the germline V gene are SQVTM and ANQGSEA. The V and J ends lost 8 bases and 4 bases, in that order; junction bases with no gene match: 8. The CDR3 length is 13 residues.

The chain recombines TRBV5-4 with TRBJ2-6; TRBD2 might be the D (5 bases). The CDR3 extends over 15 amino acids. Looked up from germline, CDR1 is SGHNT and CDR2 is YYREEE (reference sequence). V was trimmed by 1 base and J by 13 bases, leaving 18 bases between them. The CDR3 DNA follows: TGTGCCAGCAGCTTGTCAGGCCTGAGGGTAGGGGTCCTGACTTTC. Protein product: CASSLSGLRVGVLTF.

For this clone: Other DNA sequences in the sample encode the same CDR3. V gene TRBV2 combines with J gene TRBJ2-1; D remains ambiguous. The CDR3 has 13 amino acids. Between the trimmed V and J ends, which lost 3 bases and 2 bases, there was a span of 5 bases. Germline V lookup: CDR1 SNHLY, CDR2 FYNNEI. The CDR3 region has the DNA TGTGCCAGCAGTGATCGGCCCTACAATGAGCAGTTCTTC. It encodes CASSDRPYNEQFF.

The rearrangement joins TRBV6-1 to TRBJ1-4; D might be TRBD1 (6 bases). The CDR3 is made up of 15 amino acids. V shed 1 base and J shed 3 bases, with 9 bases lying between them. CDR1 is MNHNS, CDR2 SASEGT, per germline. Here the CDR3 reads CASSEVGTPNEKLFF. The CDR3 DNA follows: TGTGCCAGCAGTGAAGTTGGGACACCTAATGAAAAACTGTTTTTT.

As for this clone: This same CDR3 is encoded by further DNA sequences in the sample. The chain combines TRBV28 with TRBJ2-3, with 8 nucleotides matching TRBD1. Germline lookup yields CDR1 MDHEN and CDR2 SYDVKM. The CDR3 loop spans 14 amino acids. J lost 2 bases, V lost 6 bases, and 4 bases had no gene match. The CDR3 DNA reads TGTGCCAGCAGCTCGACAGGGGACACAGATACGCAGTATTTT. Encoded protein: CASSSTGDTDTQYF.

This rearrangement joins TRBV11-2 to TRBJ1-6; D ambiguous. Trimming stripped 5 bases from V and 8 bases from J, with 7 bases between. The CDR3 contains 12 residues. Germline CDR1 reads SGHAT; CDR2 reads FQNNGV. This chain's CDR3 is CASSLADSPLHF. The CDR3 DNA follows: TGTGCCAGCAGCCTGGCGGATTCACCCCTCCACTTT.

J is TRBJ2-7 and V is TRBV10-3, with unresolved D. The CDR3 is made up of 14 amino acids. Trimming removed 6 bases at V and 0 bases at J, with 12 bases between. Germline CDR1 reads ENHRY; CDR2 reads SYGVKD. The CDR3 protein is CAIRVDTSSYEQYF. In nucleotides, the CDR3 is TGTGCCATCAGGGTTGACACGAGCTCCTACGAGCAGTACTTC.

The rearrangement joins TRBV29-1 to TRBJ2-4, with TRBD2 matching 7 bases. The CDR3 is 14 residues long. With 6 bases clipped from V and 5 bases from J, the junction kept 10 bases outside the gene matches. CDR1 and CDR2 from the germline V gene are SQVTM and ANQGSEA. The CDR3 spells CSVLGRGVENIQYF. DNA of the CDR3: TGCAGCGTCCTCGGTCGGGGGGTTGAAAACATTCAGTACTTC. Supplemented by reference TRBV29-1 and TRBJ2-4, the full variable domain reads SAVISQKPSRDICQRGTSLTIQCQVDSQVTMMFWYRQQPGQSLTLIATANQGSEATYESGFVIDKFPISRPNLTFSTLTVSNMSPEDSSIYLCSVLGRGVENIQYFGAGTRLSVL.